A selection of T cell receptor beta chains follows, all from one sample in a study of Ad26.COV2.S vaccination and SARS-CoV-2 variants. Here immunoSEQ multiplex PCR was the method, and the copy in TCRdb shows in-frame clones only, minus some. The sample holds about 350,000 clones; 70% to 90% are singletons and the top ten take roughly a tenth. Sample: peripheral blood, taken in a trial of Ad26.COV2.S vaccine versus placebo. These receptors all come from a person between 18 and 60 years old who received the Ad26.COV2.S COVID-19 vaccine or a placebo. CDR3s include the opening cysteine and the closing phenylalanine or tryptophan. The order of the fields is clone size, J gene, D gene, V gene, CDR3 protein, CDR3 DNA. D genes are given only for firm matches. Clone size is given for some rows only: seen once, a few or many times, or a class if the clone is expanded.

NA	TRBJ1-2	NA	TRBV2	CASTSEWGNYGYTF	TGTGCCAGCACCTCTGAGTGGGGAAACTATGGCTACACCTTC
NA	TRBJ2-7	NA	TRBV4-3	CASSQDYQLFYEQYF	TGCGCCAGCAGCCAAGATTACCAGCTGTTCTACGAGCAGTACTTC
few	TRBJ1-3	NA	TRBV6-5	CASRGRDSGNTIYF	TGTGCCAGCAGGGGACGGGACTCTGGAAACACCATATATTTT
NA	TRBJ1-6	NA	TRBV25-1	CASRREGRSPLHF	TGTGCCTCCCGTCGAGAAGGTCGTTCACCCCTCCACTTT
NA	TRBJ2-1	TRBD1	TRBV9	CASSPRSWTGGTRSYNEQFF	TGTGCCAGCAGCCCCCGGTCCTGGACAGGGGGAACCCGCTCCTACAATGAGCAGTTCTTC
NA	TRBJ1-6	NA	TRBV5-1	CASSLASPSEYNSPLHF	TGCGCCAGCAGCTTGGCCTCTCCGTCTGAGTATAATTCACCCCTCCACTTT
NA	TRBJ1-5	NA	TRBV4-3	CASSQVMGGGQPQHF	TGCGCCAGCAGCCAAGTCATGGGGGGAGGTCAGCCCCAGCATTTT
NA	TRBJ1-6	NA	TRBV28	CASSSPQGVESPLHF	TGTGCCAGCAGTTCACCACAGGGAGTGGAATCACCCCTCCACTTT
NA	TRBJ2-3	NA	TRBV29-1	CSVDPVSTDTQYF	TGCAGCGTTGACCCGGTCAGCACAGATACGCAGTATTTT
NA	TRBJ1-1	NA	TRBV19	CASSVGRYTEAFF	TGTGCCAGTAGTGTTGGGAGGTACACTGAAGCTTTCTTT
NA	TRBJ1-3	NA	TRBV2	CASSGGAPNSGNTIYF	TGTGCCAGCAGTGGGGGGGCCCCTAACTCTGGAAACACCATATATTTT
few	TRBJ1-1	NA	TRBV12-3/TRBV12-4	CASGPNTEAFF	TGTGCCAGCGGACCGAACACTGAAGCTTTCTTT
NA	TRBJ2-3	TRBD2	TRBV9	CASSTSGGVSTDTQYF	TGTGCCAGCAGCACTTCTGGGGGGGTTAGCACAGATACGCAGTATTTT
NA	TRBJ2-5	TRBD2	TRBV7-8	CASSRLAGGQETQYF	TGTGCCAGCAGCAGACTAGCGGGGGGCCAAGAGACCCAGTACTTC
NA	TRBJ1-2	NA	TRBV11-2	CASSLDGLHTF	TGTGCCAGCAGCTTAGATGGACTCCACACCTTC
NA	TRBJ1-2	NA	TRBV23-1	CASSQSSAGLFANPICYTF	TGCGCCAGCAGTCAATCGAGTGCAGGGTTGTTCGCTAACCCTATATGCTACACCTTC
NA	TRBJ2-7	NA	TRBV7-2	CASSLESVVRYEQYF	TGTGCCAGCAGCTTAGAGTCTGTTGTTCGGTACGAGCAGTACTTC
NA	TRBJ2-4	NA	TRBV28	CASSPLQRLAKNIQYF	TGTGCCAGCAGTCCCCTGCAGCGGCTAGCCAAAAACATTCAGTACTTC
NA	TRBJ2-2	TRBD2	TRBV9	CASRVSGSAWGELFF	TGTGCCAGCAGAGTTAGCGGGTCGGCCTGGGGGGAGCTGTTTTTT
NA	TRBJ2-3	NA	TRBV10-3	CAIRSGASTDTQYF	TGTGCCATCAGGTCGGGGGCGAGCACAGATACGCAGTATTTT
NA	TRBJ1-1	NA	TRBV7-2	CASTPSTNTEAFF	TGTGCCAGCACCCCTTCTACGAACACTGAAGCTTTCTTT
NA	TRBJ2-1	NA	TRBV9	CASSVDGRGTYNEQFF	TGTGCCAGCAGCGTAGACGGGAGAGGAACCTACAATGAGCAGTTCTTC
many	TRBJ2-1	NA	TRBV10-3	CAISESAADEQFF	TGTGCCATCAGTGAGTCCGCCGCGGATGAGCAGTTCTTC
NA	TRBJ2-1	TRBD2	TRBV10-3	CAISETSGRPRLNLIYEQFF	TGTGCCATCAGTGAGACAAGCGGGAGACCAAGACTAAATCTAATCTATGAGCAGTTCTTC
NA	TRBJ2-7	NA	TRBV7-2	CASSLSVGAGAMSYEQYF	TGTGCCAGCAGCTTATCGGTGGGGGCAGGAGCCATGAGTTACGAGCAGTACTTC
few	TRBJ1-6	NA	TRBV7-9	CASTTGTTGSPLHF	TGTGCCAGCACGACCGGGACCACGGGTTCACCCCTCCACTTT
NA	TRBJ2-3	NA	TRBV5-1	CASSAGQMGADTQYF	TGCGCCAGCAGCGCGGGACAGATGGGGGCAGATACGCAGTATTTT
NA	TRBJ2-3	NA	TRBV12-5	CASGGGLGTGSTDTQYF	TGTGCTAGTGGTGGGGGACTAGGGACAGGGTCGACAGATACGCAGTATTTT
NA	TRBJ2-1	TRBD2	TRBV9	CASSVGLAGGQGEQFF	TGTGCCAGCAGCGTGGGACTAGCGGGAGGGCAGGGGGAGCAGTTCTTC
NA	TRBJ1-2	NA	TRBV6-2/TRBV6-3	CASSYASGTSYGYTF	TGTGCCAGCAGTTACGCGAGCGGGACGTCTTATGGCTACACCTTC
NA	TRBJ1-4	NA	TRBV6-6	CASSYSAGKNEKLFF	TGTGCCAGCAGTTACTCAGCAGGGAAGAATGAAAAACTGTTTTTT
NA	TRBJ2-5	NA	TRBV3-1/TRBV3-2	CASSQVRGALETQYF	TGTGCCAGCAGCCAGGTGAGGGGGGCCCTAGAGACCCAGTACTTC
NA	TRBJ1-2	TRBD1	TRBV5-1	CASGDREFHGYTF	TGCGCCAGCGGGGACAGGGAGTTTCATGGCTACACCTTC
NA	TRBJ2-3	NA	TRBV24-1	CATSDPARGTDTQYF	TGTGCCACCAGTGACCCGGCTCGGGGCACAGATACGCAGTATTTT
NA	TRBJ2-2	NA	TRBV7-9	CASSSGVVGTFNTGELFF	TGTGCCAGCAGCTCCGGGGTTGTCGGGACATTTAACACCGGGGAGCTGTTTTTT
NA	TRBJ2-1	TRBD1	TRBV28	CASTHRTGGNEQFF	TGTGCCAGCACCCATCGGACAGGGGGCAATGAGCAGTTCTTC
NA	TRBJ1-5	TRBD1	TRBV27	CASRTTGHSNQPQHF	TGTGCCAGCAGAACGACAGGGCATAGCAATCAGCCCCAGCATTTT
NA	TRBJ2-7	NA	TRBV28	CASTRQIHPYEQYF	TGTGCCAGCACACGGCAGATACACCCCTACGAGCAGTACTTC
NA	TRBJ1-3	NA	TRBV5-1	CASSLGAFGNTIYF	TGCGCCAGCAGCTTGGGTGCATTTGGAAACACCATATATTTT
NA	TRBJ2-7	TRBD2	TRBV19	CASSIGLAGAAYEQYF	TGTGCCAGTAGTATCGGACTAGCGGGGGCCGCCTACGAGCAGTACTTC
few	TRBJ2-1	TRBD2	TRBV27	CASSMAGAYNEQFF	TGTGCCAGCAGTATGGCGGGAGCATACAATGAGCAGTTCTTC
NA	TRBJ1-1	NA	TRBV28	CASSVDTEAFF	TGTGCCAGCAGTGTGGACACTGAAGCTTTCTTT
NA	TRBJ1-5	NA	TRBV7-2	CASSLGDVSNQPQHF	TGTGCCAGCAGCTTAGGGGACGTGAGCAATCAGCCCCAGCATTTT
NA	TRBJ1-2	TRBD1	TRBV11-2	CASSSKGALGYTF	TGTGCCAGCAGCTCTAAGGGGGCACTTGGCTACACCTTC
few	TRBJ2-7	NA	TRBV5-4	CASSSSGGHEQYF	TGTGCCAGCAGCTCATCCGGGGGCCACGAGCAGTACTTC
NA	TRBJ2-6	NA	TRBV14	CASSQLNPNVLTF	TGTGCCAGCAGCCAACTAAACCCCAACGTCCTGACTTTC
NA	TRBJ1-2	NA	TRBV12-3/TRBV12-4	CASSSRGGYTF	TGTGCCAGCAGTTCTCGCGGAGGCTACACCTTC
once	TRBJ1-3	NA	TRBV2	CASSLGTDFSGNTIYF	TGTGCCAGCAGTCTCGGGACGGATTTCTCTGGAAACACCATATATTTT
NA	TRBJ2-3	NA	TRBV5-5	CASSLRDTRKYF	TGTGCCAGCAGCTTACGTGACACACGCAAGTATTTT
NA	TRBJ1-5	TRBD1	TRBV28	CASSPGTGGNQPQHF	TGTGCCAGCAGTCCCGGGACAGGGGGCAATCAGCCCCAGCATTTT
NA	TRBJ2-3	NA	TRBV7-2	CASSLSSTRSTDTQYF	TGTGCCAGCAGCTTATCCTCTACACGTAGCACAGATACGCAGTATTTT
NA	TRBJ1-2	TRBD1	TRBV6-4	CASSADRGNGYTF	TGTGCCAGCAGCGCTGACAGGGGAAATGGCTACACCTTC
NA	TRBJ1-6	NA	TRBV9	CASSVGYSNSPLHF	TGTGCCAGCAGCGTAGGATATTCTAATTCACCCCTCCACTTT